This is a list of T cell receptor beta chains from one sample in a study of shared clonotypes between healthy human individuals. Assay: immunoSEQ multiplex PCR; the TCRdb copy retains only in-frame clones and omits some. The profile shows about 1 million clones, about 75% of them singletons. The sample comprised memory CD4+ T cells sorted from blood. These receptors were obtained from a man aged 18 to 30 in good health. Both conserved end residues are part of each CDR3. A D gene is named only where the DNA matches it firmly. Part of the rows lack a size; the others show once, few, many or a class for expanded clones.

clone size	D gene	V gene	J gene	CDR3 protein	CDR3 DNA
-	-	TRBV14	TRBJ2-1	CASSHDAYNEQFF	TGTGCCAGCAGCCACGACGCCTACAATGAGCAGTTCTTC
few	-	TRBV7-9	TRBJ2-2	CASSLRLSDTGELFF	TGTGCCAGCAGCTTACGCCTAAGTGACACCGGGGAGCTGTTTTTT
-	TRBD1	TRBV6-1	TRBJ2-7	CASSEVGQGSYEQYF	TGTGCCAGCAGTGAAGTGGGACAGGGATCCTACGAGCAGTACTTC
many	-	TRBV10-1	TRBJ2-2	CASSADYTGELFF	TGCGCCAGCAGTGCCGACTACACCGGGGAGCTGTTTTTT
-	TRBD2	TRBV4-2	TRBJ2-7	CASMLSGGLASEQYF	TGTGCCAGCATGCTAAGCGGCGGACTAGCCTCTGAGCAGTACTTC
once	TRBD2	TRBV28	TRBJ2-1	CASATSGWGHEQFF	TGTGCCAGCGCGACTAGCGGGTGGGGCCATGAGCAGTTCTTC
once	-	TRBV5-1	TRBJ1-4	CASSPGQGEKLFF	TGCGCCAGCAGCCCTGGCCAGGGTGAAAAACTGTTTTTT
-	-	TRBV7-6	TRBJ2-5	CASSSLPGWGETQYF	TGTGCCAGCAGCAGTCTGCCGGGTTGGGGAGAGACCCAGTACTTC
-	-	TRBV11-2	TRBJ2-3	CASSESNRRTDTQYF	TGTGCCAGCAGCGAATCTAACAGGCGCACAGATACGCAGTATTTT
-	-	TRBV5-4	TRBJ1-2	CASSLALGHGYTF	TGTGCCAGCAGCTTGGCTCTAGGGCACGGCTACACCTTC
-	TRBD2	TRBV5-4	TRBJ2-5	CASSSLAGGQETQYF	TGTGCCAGCAGCTCGCTAGCGGGGGGGCAAGAGACCCAGTACTTC
-	TRBD2	TRBV7-8	TRBJ2-3	CASSFGGVRDTQYF	TGTGCCAGCAGCTTCGGGGGGGTTCGCGATACGCAGTATTTT
-	TRBD1	TRBV6-1	TRBJ1-3	CASSERPSTGIPGSGNTIYF	TGTGCCAGCAGTGAACGGCCTTCGACAGGGATCCCCGGCTCTGGAAACACCATATATTTT
-	-	TRBV19	TRBJ2-5	CASNFGGYQETQYF	TGTGCCAGTAATTTCGGGGGCTACCAAGAGACCCAGTACTTC
-	-	TRBV30	TRBJ2-5	CAWRGGGRETQYF	TGTGCCTGGAGGGGGGGAGGTCGTGAGACCCAGTACTTC
-	TRBD2	TRBV9	TRBJ2-1	CASSVDPGLAGGTEQFF	TGTGCCAGCAGCGTAGATCCGGGACTAGCGGGAGGTACTGAGCAGTTCTTC
-	-	TRBV6-5	TRBJ2-2	CASRVARAGELFF	TGTGCCAGTAGGGTAGCTAGGGCCGGGGAGCTGTTTTTT
few	TRBD2	TRBV11-2	TRBJ2-7	CASSIAGGHSYEQYF	TGTGCCAGCAGCATAGCGGGGGGCCACTCCTACGAGCAGTACTTC
-	-	TRBV18	TRBJ2-7	CASSQGQLRGGEQYF	TGTGCCAGCTCCCAAGGACAGCTTAGAGGGGGGGAGCAGTACTTC
-	TRBD1	TRBV6-1	TRBJ1-4	CASSGQGAPNEKLFF	TGTGCCAGCAGTGGACAGGGGGCGCCTAATGAAAAACTGTTTTTT
-	-	TRBV11-3	TRBJ1-4	CASSLDHGQWKF	TGTGCCAGCAGCTTAGATCATGGACAGTGGAAGTTT
-	-	TRBV5-1	TRBJ2-7	CASSDSYEQYF	TGCGCCAGCAGCGACAGCTACGAGCAGTACTTC
-	-	TRBV7-2	TRBJ2-2	CASSLASSETGELFF	TGTGCCAGCAGCTTAGCATCGAGCGAGACCGGGGAGCTGTTTTTT
-	TRBD1	TRBV4-3	TRBJ1-2	CASSQGTGGLLNGYTF	TGCGCCAGCAGCCAAGGGACAGGGGGCTTATTGAATGGCTACACCTTC
-	-	TRBV6-6	TRBJ1-4	CASRQGGFREKLFF	TGTGCCAGCCGGCAAGGGGGGTTTCGGGAAAAACTGTTTTTT
-	TRBD1	TRBV6-1	TRBJ2-2	CASSEGQGAGGELFF	TGTGCCAGCAGTGAGGGTCAGGGGGCCGGCGGGGAGCTGTTTTTT
-	-	TRBV5-5	TRBJ1-2	CASSLEQHQGGYTF	TGTGCCAGCAGCTTGGAACAGCACCAAGGGGGCTACACCTTC
-	TRBD1	TRBV6-1	TRBJ2-7	CAIHRDRSTYEQYF	TGTGCCATCCACCGGGACAGGTCTACCTACGAGCAGTACTTC
-	TRBD1	TRBV19	TRBJ1-1	CASIDRGRGTEAFF	TGTGCCAGTATTGACAGGGGGCGAGGTACTGAAGCTTTCTTT
few	-	TRBV10-3	TRBJ2-3	CAISEFLPSRYTDTQYF	TGTGCCATCAGTGAGTTTCTCCCATCGCGGTACACAGATACGCAGTATTTT
few	-	TRBV19	TRBJ1-5	CASSQNLQPQHF	TGTGCCAGTAGTCAGAACCTTCAGCCCCAGCATTTT
-	-	TRBV27	TRBJ1-2	CASSSYQGNYGYTF	TGTGCCAGCAGTTCTTACCAGGGAAACTATGGCTACACCTTC
-	-	TRBV5-5	TRBJ1-2	CASSVMGASYGYTF	TGTGCCAGCAGCGTGATGGGCGCGTCCTATGGCTACACCTTC
-	-	TRBV14	TRBJ2-5	CASSQDTGQAGEETQYF	TGTGCCAGCAGCCAAGATACGGGTCAAGCAGGTGAAGAGACCCAGTACTTC
-	-	TRBV5-1	TRBJ1-6	CASSLNLKNSYNSPLHF	TGCGCCAGCAGCTTGAATCTGAAGAACTCCTATAATTCACCCCTCCACTTT
-	-	TRBV5-1	TRBJ2-1	CASSLVPGSYNEQFF	TGCGCCAGCAGCTTAGTGCCAGGCTCCTACAATGAGCAGTTCTTC
-	TRBD2	TRBV11-2	TRBJ2-4	CASSVGSQSGGNIQYF	TGTGCCAGCAGTGTGGGTAGCCAATCGGGGGGAAACATTCAGTACTTC
-	-	TRBV29-1	TRBJ2-7	CSVSPGQYEQYF	TGCAGCGTTTCCCCGGGTCAATACGAGCAGTACTTC
-	-	TRBV2	TRBJ2-7	CASSDQKASSYEQYF	TGTGCCAGCAGTGATCAGAAGGCGTCGTCCTACGAGCAGTACTTC
once	-	TRBV6-5	TRBJ1-4	CASRGTFTNEKLFF	TGTGCCAGCAGGGGGACATTTACTAATGAAAAACTGTTTTTT
-	TRBD2	TRBV15	TRBJ2-2	CATSRAGLAGNTGELFF	TGTGCCACCAGCAGGGCGGGACTAGCGGGCAACACCGGGGAGCTGTTTTTT
-	-	TRBV5-1	TRBJ1-1	CASSGGLIGTEAFF	TGCGCCAGCAGCGGGGGATTGATCGGCACTGAAGCTTTCTTT
-	-	TRBV7-9	TRBJ1-1	CASSLLRDKNTEAFF	TGTGCCAGCAGCTTGCTCCGGGACAAGAACACTGAAGCTTTCTTT
few	-	TRBV28	TRBJ2-7	CASSPSASYEQYF	TGTGCCAGCAGCCCATCAGCTTCCTACGAGCAGTACTTC